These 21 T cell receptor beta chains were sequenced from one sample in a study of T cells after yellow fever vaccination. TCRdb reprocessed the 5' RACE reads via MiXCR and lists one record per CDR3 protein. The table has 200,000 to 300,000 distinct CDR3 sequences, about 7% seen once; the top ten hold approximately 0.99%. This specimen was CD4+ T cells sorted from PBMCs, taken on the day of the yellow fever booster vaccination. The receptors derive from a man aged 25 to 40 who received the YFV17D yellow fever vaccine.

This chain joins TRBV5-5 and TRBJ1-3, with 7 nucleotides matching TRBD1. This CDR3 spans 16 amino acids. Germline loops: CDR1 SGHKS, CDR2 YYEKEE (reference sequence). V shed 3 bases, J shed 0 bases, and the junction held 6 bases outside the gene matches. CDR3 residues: CASSSDRAYSGNTIYF. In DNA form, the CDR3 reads TGTGCCAGCAGCTCAGACAGGGCATACTCTGGAAACACCATATATTTT.

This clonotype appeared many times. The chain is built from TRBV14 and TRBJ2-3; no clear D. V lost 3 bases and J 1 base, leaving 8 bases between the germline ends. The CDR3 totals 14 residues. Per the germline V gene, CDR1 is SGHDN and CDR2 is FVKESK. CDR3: CASSHFPGTDTQYF. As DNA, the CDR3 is TGTGCCAGCAGCCATTTCCCTGGCACAGATACGCAGTATTTT. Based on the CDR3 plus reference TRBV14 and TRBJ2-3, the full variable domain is EAGVTQFPSHSVIEKGQTVTLRCDPISGHDNLYWYRRVMGKEIKFLLHFVKESKQDESGMPNNRFLAERTGGTYSTLKVQPAELEDSGVYFCASSHFPGTDTQYFGPGTRLTVL.

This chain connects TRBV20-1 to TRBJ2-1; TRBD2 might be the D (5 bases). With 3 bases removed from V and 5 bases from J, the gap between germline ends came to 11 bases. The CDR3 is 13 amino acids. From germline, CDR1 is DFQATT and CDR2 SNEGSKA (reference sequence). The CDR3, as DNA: TGCAGTGCTAGCCGCGGGCTAGACAATGAGCAGTTCTTC. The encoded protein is CSASRGLDNEQFF.

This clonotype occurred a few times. CDR3 coding DNA: TGCGCCAGCAGCCTAAGGGGACTGTCCGAATACGAGCAGTACTTC. Its translation is CASSLRGLSEYEQYF. The rearrangement links TRBV5-1 to TRBJ2-7; possibly TRBD2 for D (6 bases). Germline V gives CDR1 SGHRS, CDR2 YFSETQ. Trimming left V 4 bases short and J 4 bases short, with 18 bases between. The CDR3 extends over 15 amino acids.

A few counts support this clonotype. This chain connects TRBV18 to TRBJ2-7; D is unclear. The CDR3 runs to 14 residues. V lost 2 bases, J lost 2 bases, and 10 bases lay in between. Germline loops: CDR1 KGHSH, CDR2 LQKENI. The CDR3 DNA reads TGTGCCAGCTCACCAACGCACGGAACCTACGAGCAGTACTTC. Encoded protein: CASSPTHGTYEQYF.

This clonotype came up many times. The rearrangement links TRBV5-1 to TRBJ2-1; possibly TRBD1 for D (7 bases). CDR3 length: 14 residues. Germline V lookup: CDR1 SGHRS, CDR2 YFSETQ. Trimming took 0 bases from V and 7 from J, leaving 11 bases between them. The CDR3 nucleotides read TGCGCCAGCAGCTTGGCTCCAGGGGGGAATGAGCAGTTCTTC. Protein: CASSLAPGGNEQFF.

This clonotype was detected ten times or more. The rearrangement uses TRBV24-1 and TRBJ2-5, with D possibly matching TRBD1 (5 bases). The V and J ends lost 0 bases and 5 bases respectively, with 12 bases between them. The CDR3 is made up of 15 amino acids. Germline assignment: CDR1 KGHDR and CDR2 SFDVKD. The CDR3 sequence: CATSDLGAFGETQYF. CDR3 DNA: TGTGCCACCAGTGATTTGGGGGCATTCGGGGAGACCCAGTACTTC.

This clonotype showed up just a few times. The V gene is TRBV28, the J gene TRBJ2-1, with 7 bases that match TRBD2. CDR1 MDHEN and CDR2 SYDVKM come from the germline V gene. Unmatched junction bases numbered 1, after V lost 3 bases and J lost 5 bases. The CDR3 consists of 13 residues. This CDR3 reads CASSFLADNEQFF. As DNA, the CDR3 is TGTGCCAGCAGTTTTCTAGCGGACAATGAGCAGTTCTTC.

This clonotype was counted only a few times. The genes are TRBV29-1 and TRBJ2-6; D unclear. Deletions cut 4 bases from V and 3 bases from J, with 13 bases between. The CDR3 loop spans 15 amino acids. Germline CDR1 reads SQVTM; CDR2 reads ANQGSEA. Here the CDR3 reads CSVALIVSGANVLTF. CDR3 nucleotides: TGCAGCGTTGCGTTAATCGTCAGTGGGGCCAACGTCCTGACTTTC.

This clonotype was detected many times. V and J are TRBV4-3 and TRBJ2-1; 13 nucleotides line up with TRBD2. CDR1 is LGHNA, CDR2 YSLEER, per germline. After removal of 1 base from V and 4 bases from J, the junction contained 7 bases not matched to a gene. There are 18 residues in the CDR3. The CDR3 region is CASSQVRTSGSLYNEQFF. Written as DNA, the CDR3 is TGCGCCAGCAGCCAAGTTCGGACTAGCGGGAGTCTGTACAATGAGCAGTTCTTC.

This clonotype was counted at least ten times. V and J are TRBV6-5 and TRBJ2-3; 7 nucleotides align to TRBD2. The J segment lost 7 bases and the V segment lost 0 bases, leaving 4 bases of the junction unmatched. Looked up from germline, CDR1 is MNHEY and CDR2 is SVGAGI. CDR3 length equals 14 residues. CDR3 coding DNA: TGTGCCAGCAGTTACTCGAGGGAGGGTTATACGCAGTATTTT. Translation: CASSYSREGYTQYF.

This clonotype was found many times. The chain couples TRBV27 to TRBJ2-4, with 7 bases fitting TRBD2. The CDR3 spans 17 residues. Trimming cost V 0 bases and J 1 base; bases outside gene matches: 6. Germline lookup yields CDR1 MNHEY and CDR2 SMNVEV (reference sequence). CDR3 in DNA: TGTGCCAGCAGTTTATCCGCTAGCGGTGTGGCCAAAAACATTCAGTACTTC. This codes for CASSLSASGVAKNIQYF.

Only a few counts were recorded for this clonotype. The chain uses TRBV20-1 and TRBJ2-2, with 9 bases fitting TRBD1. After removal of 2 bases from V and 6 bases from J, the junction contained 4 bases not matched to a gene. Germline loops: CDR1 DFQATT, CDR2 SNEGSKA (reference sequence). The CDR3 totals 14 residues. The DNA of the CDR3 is TGCAGTGCTAGAAGACAGGGGGAGGCCGGGGAGCTGTTTTTT. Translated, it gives CSARRQGEAGELFF.

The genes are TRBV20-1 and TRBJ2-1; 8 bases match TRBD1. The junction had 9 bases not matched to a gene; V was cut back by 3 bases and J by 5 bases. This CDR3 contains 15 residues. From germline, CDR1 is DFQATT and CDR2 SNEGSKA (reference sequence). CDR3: CSARLPGQANNEQFF. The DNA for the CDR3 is TGCAGTGCTAGGCTCCCGGGACAGGCGAACAATGAGCAGTTCTTC.

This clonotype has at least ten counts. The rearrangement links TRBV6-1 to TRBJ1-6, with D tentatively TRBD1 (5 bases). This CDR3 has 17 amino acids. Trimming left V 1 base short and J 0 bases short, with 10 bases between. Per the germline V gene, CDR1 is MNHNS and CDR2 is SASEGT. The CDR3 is CASSEGGRNSYNSPLHF. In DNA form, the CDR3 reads TGTGCCAGCAGTGAAGGGGGCCGTAACTCCTATAATTCACCCCTCCACTTT.

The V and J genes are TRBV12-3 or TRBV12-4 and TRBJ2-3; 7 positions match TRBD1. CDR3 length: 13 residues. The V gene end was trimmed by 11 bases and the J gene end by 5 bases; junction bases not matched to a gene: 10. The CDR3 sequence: CACRKGAGDTQYF. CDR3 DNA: TGTGCCTGTAGGAAGGGGGCAGGAGATACGCAGTATTTT.

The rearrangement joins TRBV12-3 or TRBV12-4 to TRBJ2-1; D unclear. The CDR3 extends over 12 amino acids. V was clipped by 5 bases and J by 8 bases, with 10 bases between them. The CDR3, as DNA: TGTGCCAGCAGTCTAGGCATTTATGAGCAGTTCTTC. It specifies CASSLGIYEQFF.

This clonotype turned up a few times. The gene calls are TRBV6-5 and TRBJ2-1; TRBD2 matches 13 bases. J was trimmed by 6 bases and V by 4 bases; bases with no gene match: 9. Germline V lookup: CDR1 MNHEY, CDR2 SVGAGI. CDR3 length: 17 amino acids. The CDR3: CASSSNTGTSGINEQFF. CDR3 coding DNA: TGTGCCAGCAGTTCTAATACCGGGACTAGCGGGATCAATGAGCAGTTCTTC.

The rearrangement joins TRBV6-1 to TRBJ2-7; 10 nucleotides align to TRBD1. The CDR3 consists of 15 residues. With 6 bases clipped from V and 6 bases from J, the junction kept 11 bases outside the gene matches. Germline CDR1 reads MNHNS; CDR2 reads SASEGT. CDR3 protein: CASSFQGQGIGEQYF. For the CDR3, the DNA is TGTGCCAGCAGCTTTCAGGGACAGGGGATTGGCGAGCAGTACTTC.

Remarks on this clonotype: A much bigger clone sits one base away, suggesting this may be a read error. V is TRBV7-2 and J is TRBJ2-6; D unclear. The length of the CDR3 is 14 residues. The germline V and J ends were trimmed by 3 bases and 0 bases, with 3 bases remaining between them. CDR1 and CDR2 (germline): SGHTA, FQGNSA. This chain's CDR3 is CASSFDSGANVLTF. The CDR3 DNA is TGTGCCAGCAGCTTTGACTCTGGGGCCAACGTCCTGACTTTC. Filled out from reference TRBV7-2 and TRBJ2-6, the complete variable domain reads GAGVSQSPSNKVTEKGKDVELRCDPISGHTALYWYRQSLGQGLEFLIYFQGNSAPDKSGLPSDRFSAERTGGSVSTLTIQRTQQEDSAVYLCASSFDSGANVLTFGAGSRLTVL.

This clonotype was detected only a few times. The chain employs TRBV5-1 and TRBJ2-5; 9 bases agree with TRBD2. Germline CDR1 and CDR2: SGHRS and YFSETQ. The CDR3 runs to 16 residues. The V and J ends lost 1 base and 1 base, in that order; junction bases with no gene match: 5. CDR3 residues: CASSLTTSGPQETQYF. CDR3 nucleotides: TGCGCCAGCAGCTTGACTACTAGCGGGCCCCAAGAGACCCAGTACTTC.